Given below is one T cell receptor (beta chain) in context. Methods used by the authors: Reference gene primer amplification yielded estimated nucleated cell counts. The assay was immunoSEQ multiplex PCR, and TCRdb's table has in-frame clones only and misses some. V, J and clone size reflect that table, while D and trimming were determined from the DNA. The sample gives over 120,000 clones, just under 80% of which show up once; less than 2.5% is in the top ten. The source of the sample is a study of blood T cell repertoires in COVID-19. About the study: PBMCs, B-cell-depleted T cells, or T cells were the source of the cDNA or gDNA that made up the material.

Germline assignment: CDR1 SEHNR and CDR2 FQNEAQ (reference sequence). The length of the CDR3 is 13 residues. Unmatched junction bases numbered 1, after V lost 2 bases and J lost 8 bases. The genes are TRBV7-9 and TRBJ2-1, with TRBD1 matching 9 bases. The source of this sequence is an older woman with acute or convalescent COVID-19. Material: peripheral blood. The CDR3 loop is CASSLWTGDEQFF. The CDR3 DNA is TGTGCCAGCAGCTTATGGACAGGGGATGAGCAGTTCTTC.